This T cell receptor (beta chain) was recorded in a study of T cells in Graves' hyperthyroidism and ophthalmopathy (dated by TCRdb to about 2019). Background on the whole study: Peripheral blood was collected at initial diagnosis, before any treatment. The 90 to 100 discovery patients were randomly divided into training and test sets at a 7:3 ratio. Prospective prediction of ophthalmopathy was tested in an independent validation cohort of 18 to 20 hyperthyroidism patients and 17 patients who later progressed to ophthalmopathy. In addition, the study compared T-cell repertoires in thyroid tissue and in blood from roughly six Graves' hyperthyroidism patients. After sampling, hyperthyroidism patients received methimazole starting at 30 mg daily, and ophthalmopathy patients received high-dose intravenous methylprednisolone. A discovery cohort of about 96 patients, roughly 45 with Graves' ophthalmopathy and approximately 55 with stable Graves' hyperthyroidism, was used to find distinguishing TCR V-J signatures. According to the paper, TCR Vbeta CDR3 sequencing was carried out on 120 to 150 peripheral blood samples, which came from over 40 ophthalmopathy, approximately 78 hyperthyroidism and roughly 17 progressor patients.

As concerns this clonotype: The target of this receptor is not known. Base qualities are not recorded, but no much larger clone differs from it by a single base.

Ophthalmopathy patients had moderately to severely active disease, with a Clinical Activity Score of 3 or more, a NOSPECS grade of 4 or more, and a disease duration of less than 3 months. Exclusion was applied to patients with uncontrolled infections, other autoimmune diseases, pregnancy or lactation. Diagnoses were based on clinical symptoms, serum thyroxine and TRAb, thyroid ultrasound and orbital computed tomography. PBMCs were separated from 7.5 to 10 ml of fresh peripheral blood using Ficoll-Paque density gradient centrifugation. Total RNA was extracted with Trizol reagent, and quality was checked on an Agilent 2100 Bioanalyzer. Beyond this particular receptor, the publication reports: In cross-validation, a model built on a 13 V-J signature told ophthalmopathy apart from stable hyperthyroidism with over 85% sensitivity and approximately 84% specificity, and in testing the same model reached 80%/75%. Sample size was not statistically predetermined, and investigators were not blinded to group allocation. During validation, the model predicted progression to ophthalmopathy a median of around 6 months ahead of onset, with more than 60% sensitivity and almost 75% specificity. Most expanded thyroid clonotypes (frequency above 0.001) were also found in blood, which suggests that blood repertoires may mirror thyroid immune responses.

TCR beta CDR3 regions were amplified from RNA transcripts. A first-round RT-PCR of the TCR CDR3 used the HTBI primer set with the Qiagen OneStep RT-PCR kit. Libraries were constructed in a second round of multiplex PCR, after which size selection and purification were carried out. Libraries were sequenced paired-end with 100 bp reads on an Illumina HiSeq2000. Under the source paper's analysis protocol: SOAPnuke was used to process the raw data, with reads discarded if the reads contained adapters or uncalled bases, had a mean Phred below 15, or lacked an exact constant-primer or identifier match. COPE v1.2.5 was used to merge the high-quality paired reads, and each unique nucleotide sequence was defined as a clonotype. MiTCR v1.1 was used to align clonotypes to the IMGT TRBV, TRBD and TRBJ reference segments. Only V-J combinations with frequency above 0.0001, covering about 99% of repertoires, were analysed. A TCS score was defined as the ratio between F50 (clonal expansion) and ExV (chaos), using BLOSUM62-based TCRdist between CDR3 peptides within each V-J. Welch's t-statistics and random forest reduced just over 500 V-J features to 13, which were used in a naive Bayes classifier (R e1071). Through fastp at Q25 and MiXCR, TCRdb rebuilt clones from the public reads, retaining in-frame beta chains. Each record represents a unique CDR3 protein, reported with the most common genes and DNA among its rows. It is TCRdb's table, rather than the study itself, that gives the V and J calls and clone size. This sample lists hundreds of thousands of distinct CDR3 sequences; 15% to 20% were detected once. The ten largest clones represent 47% of the sample.

V sheds 0 bases and J sheds 2 bases, leaving 9 bases between their ends. The CDR3 goes from the cysteine to the phenylalanine over 14 residues. Only CDR3 DNA remains: 42 bases, in frame from the first base. According to the germline V gene, CDR1 reads SGDLS and CDR2 reads YYNGEE. The sequenced material came from blood. The V and J genes are TRBV9 and TRBJ2-7; the best D guess is TRBD2, with 5 bases matching. The receptor comes from a man in his forties or fifties with Graves' ophthalmopathy. The sequence in DNA is TGTGCCAGCAGCGTAGAACCGGGAACCTACGAGCAGTACTTC. This translates into CASSVEPGTYEQYF.